The T cell receptor (beta chain) under discussion was sequenced for a study of CD8 T cells in ankylosing spondylitis. This clonotype has at least ten counts. The antigen is unknown. Overall study results and limits: Disease-linked clones reportedly concentrated significantly in matched ankylosing spondylitis synovial fluid. Earlier studies detected some motif variants in reactive arthritis synovial fluid and blood.

TCRdb reanalysed the 5' RACE reads using MiXCR and keeps one entry per CDR3 protein. In the table there are about 190,000 distinct CDR3 sequences, roughly 13% of which are singletons. Trimming cost V 0 bases and J 0 bases, with 11 bases left between them. Germline values: CDR1 DFQATT, CDR2 SNEGSKA (reference sequence). The CDR3 has 15 residues. The TCR originated in a female donor with ankylosing spondylitis or in good health (not recorded which). The gene calls are TRBV20-1 and TRBJ2-5; TRBD2 might be the D (6 bases). Sequenced material: blood, either unsorted or a sorted T cell fraction (not recorded which). CDR3 nucleotides: TGCAGTGCTAGAGATGTTAGCGGTAACCAAGAGACCCAGTACTTC. This sequence encodes CSARDVSGNQETQYF.